Reported below is one TCR beta chain. Antigen specificity is unknown. The sample originates from a study of OX40 agonist ivuxolimab in advanced cancers. The wider study: Patients were given ivuxolimab, an antibody that agonizes OX40 (CD134). Study-wide results and caveats: Part of the nonresponder group also had normalized T-cell clonal expansion that was low.

Sequenced by immunoSEQ multiplex PCR; TCRdb stores in-frame clones only, minus some. The table has about 77,000 clones, roughly 87% seen once; the top ten hold roughly 0.66%. There are 13 residues in the CDR3. V gave up 2 bases and J gave up 2 bases, with 6 bases separating them. The germline gives CDR1 MGHDK, CDR2 SYGVNS. Material: CD4+ or CD8+ T cells sorted from blood, obtained in a trial of the OX40 agonist ivuxolimab. This clonotype was obtained from an adult with an advanced solid tumor such as melanoma, head and neck, liver or kidney cancer. This chain links TRBV25-1 with TRBJ1-2; D is possibly TRBD1 (6 bases). CDR3 sequence reads: CASSEQGNYGYTF. The CDR3 coding sequence is TGTGCCAGCAGTGAACAGGGGAACTATGGCTACACCTTC.